This T cell receptor beta chain was profiled in a study of T cell responses to AZD1222 COVID-19 vaccine. Turning to the study itself: Doses given second, at about 4 or about 12 weeks, were pooled. Regarding the study as a whole: Clonal diversity was possibly underestimated; the donors were predominantly white British and more often female. Spike-specific TCR breadth rose after two AZD1222 doses, and depth rose as well.

Sequencing was performed with immunoSEQ multiplex PCR; in TCRdb, only in-frame clones are kept and a portion is missing. The sample yields more than 140,000 clones, under 95% seen once. As regards this clone: What it binds is unknown.

The sequence was obtained from an adult in good health. Material: peripheral blood, obtained on day 0 of AZD1222 vaccination.

CDR3 nucleotides: TGTGCCAGCAGCCAGGTCCCGGACATTCCATGGAGCAATCAGCCCCAGCATTTT. Protein product: CASSQVPDIPWSNQPQHF. The gene calls are TRBV4-2 and TRBJ1-5, with D possibly being TRBD1 (5 bases). The CDR3 is made up of 18 amino acids. V gave up 3 bases and J gave up 1 base, with 19 bases separating them. Germline assignment: CDR1 LGHNA and CDR2 YNFKEQ.